Shown below are 13 T cell receptor beta chains from a single sample sequenced in a study of sequential checkpoint blockade in melanoma. Data came from immunoSEQ multiplex PCR; TCRdb stores just in-frame clones and leaves some out. This table has around 37,000 clones, 32% appearing once. Treatment noted: randomized to nivolumab then ipilimumab (arm A) or the reverse (arm B). The source material was tumor tissue (inferred from file names), sampled from a patient given nivolumab and ipilimumab in sequence. The receptor source for this set is a human donor with melanoma.

V usage is TRBV19 and J usage is TRBJ2-1; 8 nucleotides align to TRBD1. Germline assignment: CDR1 LNHDA and CDR2 SQIVND (reference sequence). This CDR3 is built from 16 residues. V was clipped by 2 bases and J by 7 bases; unmatched bases: 10. The CDR3 here is CASSILDPGGRNEQFF. The CDR3 coding sequence is TGTGCCAGTAGTATATTAGACCCAGGGGGCAGGAATGAGCAGTTCTTC.

A word on this clone: One end of the junction does not line up with germline, which may come from a read error. V and J are TRBV28 and TRBJ2-1, with D tentatively TRBD1 (6 bases). The germline CDR1 and CDR2 sequences are MDHEN and SYDVKM. The CDR3 extends over 12 amino acids. The CDR3: CASSPRDTVIIF. The CDR3 DNA reads as TGTGCCAGCAGTCCCCGGGACACTGTTATTATCTTC.

This clone was recorded at least ten times. The rearrangement uses TRBV6-8 and TRBJ2-7; D tentatively fits TRBD1 or TRBD2 (5 bases each). CDR1 and CDR2 (germline): MNHGY, SAAAGT. The CDR3 covers 13 residues. Trimming stripped 8 bases from V and 4 bases from J, with 15 bases between. CDR3 in amino acids: CASRDPGKYEQYF. CDR3 DNA sequence: TGTGCCAGCCGGGATCCAGGGAAATACGAGCAGTACTTC.

This clone appeared a few times. The chain carries TRBV4-1 and TRBJ1-4, with D possibly matching TRBD1 (5 bases). The germline V gene has CDR1 MGHRA and CDR2 YSYEKL. The V end was cut by 6 bases, the J end by 5 bases, with 13 bases between. This CDR3 spans 14 amino acids. CDR3 loop: CASRRPGPNEKLFF. CDR3 sequence (DNA): TGCGCCAGCAGGCGTCCGGGACCCAATGAAAAACTGTTTTTT.

The chain uses TRBV18 and TRBJ1-5; 8 positions agree with TRBD1. Germline CDR1 KGHSH, CDR2 LQKENI. J lost 2 bases, V lost 3 bases, and 3 bases had no gene match. The CDR3 extends over 15 amino acids. The CDR3 DNA reads TGTGCCAGCTCACCGGGACAGGCTCGCAATCAGCCCCAGCATTTT. Translated: CASSPGQARNQPQHF.

In its sample, this clone was seen a few times. The rearrangement links TRBV11-3 to TRBJ1-1, with TRBD1 as a possible D gene (6 bases). This CDR3 is 16 amino acids long. Germline-derived CDR1 and CDR2 are SGHNT and YENEEA. V was clipped by 4 bases and J by 1 base, with 16 bases between them. The CDR3 DNA reads TGTGCCAGCAGCTCCCGGAGGGGGGTCGGGAACACTGAAGCTTTCTTT. Encoded protein: CASSSRRGVGNTEAFF. Variable domain in full (rest from reference TRBV11-3 and TRBJ1-1): EAGVVQSPRYKIIEKKQPVAFWCNPISGHNTLYWYLQNLGQGPELLIRYENEEAVDDSQLPKDRFSAERLKGVDSTLKIQPAELGDSAVYLCASSSRRGVGNTEAFFGQGTRLTVV.

This clone was recorded many times. The chain links TRBV11-3 to TRBJ1-5; 8 positions match TRBD1. Germline CDR1 is SGHNT and CDR2 is YENEEA. The CDR3 consists of 17 residues. Trimming removed 3 bases from V and 0 bases from J; junction bases left unmatched: 7. CDR3 residues: CASSLGTGDYSNQPQHF. In DNA, the CDR3 is TGTGCCAGCAGCTTGGGGACAGGCGACTATAGCAATCAGCCCCAGCATTTT.

The sample holds a few counts of this clone. The chain joins TRBV6-8 to TRBJ1-1; the match to TRBD1 covers 9 bases. The CDR3 sequence is 13 residues long. The V segment lost 7 bases and the J segment 11 bases; nucleotides outside the gene matches: 11. Looked up from germline, CDR1 is MNHGY and CDR2 is SAAAGT. Here the CDR3 reads CASNWDRAGLAFF. CDR3 sequence (DNA): TGTGCCAGCAATTGGGACAGGGCAGGATTGGCTTTCTTT.

J is TRBJ1-5 and V is TRBV6-1; D is unresolved. The CDR3 contains 20 residues. Deletions cut 1 base from V and 0 bases from J, with 22 bases between. Germline V gene lookup returns CDR1 MNHNS and CDR2 SASEGT. CDR3 in amino acids: CASSEVITQAALYSNQPQHF. CDR3 DNA sequence: TGTGCCAGCAGTGAAGTAATAACTCAGGCAGCCCTCTATAGCAATCAGCCCCAGCATTTT.

The chain combines TRBV6-8 with TRBJ2-2, with no clear D. CDR1 is MNHGY, CDR2 SAAAGT, per germline. CDR3 length equals 16 residues. With 6 bases removed from V and 5 bases from J, the gap between germline ends came to 19 bases. CDR3 sequence: CASRGTGRSSTGELFF. DNA of the CDR3: TGTGCCAGCAGAGGTACCGGGCGGAGTTCTACCGGGGAGCTGTTTTTT.

At least ten counts were recorded for this clone. The chain recombines TRBV11-3 with TRBJ1-2; D remains unclear. Trimming pared 2 bases from V and 4 bases from J, leaving 11 bases between. Germline V gene sequence: CDR1 SGHNT, CDR2 YENEEA. The CDR3 loop spans 14 amino acids. The DNA for the CDR3 is TGTGCCAGCAGCTTAAGTCCAGAGCCCTATGGCTACACCTTC. Protein product: CASSLSPEPYGYTF.

This CDR3 reads CASGPWTGTYEQYF. The CDR3 DNA is TGCGCCAGCGGACCTTGGACAGGGACCTACGAGCAGTACTTC. V and J are TRBV4-1 and TRBJ2-7; 8 bases are a match to TRBD1. The germline CDR1 and CDR2 sequences are MGHRA and YSYEKL. Trimming removed 8 bases from V and 2 bases from J; junction bases left unmatched: 8. The CDR3 is 14 residues long.

This clone was observed a few times. This chain uses TRBV11-3 with TRBJ2-1; possibly TRBD1 for D (5 bases). The V end was cut by 1 base, the J end by 5 bases, with 12 bases between. This CDR3 comprises 15 residues. Germline CDR1 is SGHNT and CDR2 is YENEEA. The CDR3 loop is CASSLVKKGNNEQFF. In DNA form, the CDR3 reads TGTGCCAGCAGCTTAGTTAAGAAGGGGAACAATGAGCAGTTCTTC.